The 2 T cell receptor beta chains presented below share a single source sample, sequenced in a study of blood T cell repertoires in COVID-19. Measured with immunoSEQ multiplex PCR; TCRdb has only the in-frame clones, and not every one. The table includes roughly 150,000 clones, about 83% detected once. Sequenced material: peripheral blood. The receptors were sampled from a human donor in a cohort sampled during active COVID-19.

J is TRBJ2-3 and V is TRBV27; 8 bases line up with TRBD1. Germline CDR1 is MNHEY and CDR2 is SMNVEV (reference sequence). CDR3 size: 17 residues. V shed 9 bases and J 2 bases; nucleotides not matched to a gene: 16. The CDR3 DNA reads as TGTGCCAGTTCGCGGACAGGGCGGGGCGGGGTCACAGATACGCAGTATTTT. Its protein product is CASSRTGRGGVTDTQYF.

This clone was recorded a few times. The CDR3 nucleotides read TGTGCCAGCAGCTTAGCTAGCGGTACTATCACCGGGGAGCTGTTTTTT. This gives the protein CASSLASGTITGELFF. This chain uses TRBV11-1 with TRBJ2-2; D is possibly TRBD2 (6 bases). V was pared by 0 bases and J by 4 bases, with 12 bases between. Germline CDR1 is SGHAT and CDR2 is FQDESV (reference sequence). This CDR3 region has 16 residues.